These T cell receptor beta chains were read from a single sample in a study of control samples from healthy donors and cancer patients. The table came from immunoSEQ multiplex PCR; TCRdb's copy has only in-frame clones and leaves some out. Of about 190,000 clones detected, approximately 90% appear once; the ten largest clones hold around 1.9%. The sequencing sample was made of blood. These receptors came from a man aged 25 to 45 in good health. Each CDR3 is given with its conserved first and last residue. The order of the fields is V gene, D gene, clone size, J gene, CDR3 protein, CDR3 DNA. D genes are given only for firm matches. The size entry is marked missing in some rows and otherwise reads once, few, many or a size class.

TRBV7-9	NA	NA	TRBJ1-4	CASSLGLGGAEKLFF	TGTGCCAGCAGCTTAGGTTTAGGAGGGGCTGAAAAACTGTTTTTT
TRBV11-2	NA	NA	TRBJ1-6	CASTSDFSYNSPLHF	TGTGCCAGCACCTCTGATTTTTCCTATAATTCACCCCTCCACTTT
TRBV4-1	NA	NA	TRBJ1-2	CASSQRDGPPNYGYTF	TGCGCCAGCAGCCAACGAGACGGTCCCCCTAACTATGGCTACACCTTC
TRBV6-1	NA	NA	TRBJ1-1	CASSDPKGLYWRNTEAFF	TGTGCCAGCAGTGATCCTAAGGGACTCTATTGGCGGAACACTGAAGCTTTCTTT
TRBV7-9	NA	NA	TRBJ1-5	CASSLAGGQPQHF	TGTGCCAGCAGCTTAGCAGGGGGTCAGCCCCAGCATTTT
TRBV3-1/TRBV3-2	NA	NA	TRBJ2-4	CASSQDGVGYGKNIQYF	TGTGCCAGCAGCCAAGATGGAGTGGGATATGGCAAAAACATTCAGTACTTC
TRBV7-9	NA	NA	TRBJ2-1	CASSLGTAGSHNEQFF	TGTGCCAGCAGCTTAGGGACGGCGGGGTCCCACAATGAGCAGTTCTTC
TRBV30	NA	NA	TRBJ2-7	CAWSSFQKNYEQYF	TGTGCCTGGAGCTCCTTCCAAAAAAACTACGAGCAGTACTTC
TRBV2	TRBD1	NA	TRBJ1-5	CASSGTGGIQPQHF	TGTGCCAGCAGTGGGACAGGGGGGATTCAGCCCCAGCATTTT
TRBV21-1	NA	once	TRBJ2-7	CASSNYRVTYEQYF	TGTGCCAGCAGCAATTACAGGGTAACCTACGAGCAGTACTTC
TRBV7-9	NA	once	TRBJ2-5	CASSHMWGQETQYF	TGTGCCAGCAGCCATATGTGGGGCCAAGAGACCCAGTACTTC
TRBV18	NA	few	TRBJ1-3	CASSLQGAGNTIYF	TGTGCCAGCTCACTACAGGGAGCTGGAAACACCATATATTTT
TRBV7-9	NA	NA	TRBJ2-1	CASSLGLEIYRNTYNEQFF	TGTGCCAGCAGCTTAGGACTAGAAATATACAGAAATACCTACAATGAGCAGTTCTTC
TRBV11-3	NA	NA	TRBJ1-1	CASSLDQETEAFF	TGTGCCAGCAGCTTAGACCAGGAGACTGAAGCTTTCTTT
TRBV5-1	TRBD2	NA	TRBJ2-7	CASSLWTSGVYEQYF	TGCGCCAGCAGCCTCTGGACTAGCGGGGTTTACGAGCAGTACTTC
TRBV14	TRBD1	NA	TRBJ2-3	CASSQAPHGTQGWSDTQYF	TGTGCCAGCAGCCAAGCTCCACACGGGACACAGGGGTGGTCAGATACGCAGTATTTT
TRBV27	NA	NA	TRBJ2-1	CASSLSGNNEQFF	TGTGCCAGCAGTTTATCTGGGAACAATGAGCAGTTCTTC
TRBV4-2	NA	NA	TRBJ1-2	CASSRQGQTTDYGYTF	TGTGCCAGCAGCCGGCAGGGGCAGACTACTGACTATGGCTACACCTTC
TRBV20-1	TRBD1	NA	TRBJ1-1	CSASSGSLGDRWRNTEAFF	TGCAGTGCTAGTTCGGGATCCTTAGGGGACAGGTGGAGGAACACTGAAGCTTTCTTT
TRBV5-1	TRBD2	once	TRBJ2-3	CASSAQTSGGTDTQYF	TGCGCCAGCAGCGCCCAAACTAGCGGGGGCACAGATACGCAGTATTTT
TRBV11-2	NA	once	TRBJ1-1	CASSLGTADEAFF	TGTGCCAGCAGCCTCGGGACGGCCGATGAAGCTTTCTTT
TRBV10-3	NA	NA	TRBJ2-1	CAISGGGSYNEQFF	TGTGCCATCAGTGGAGGGGGCTCCTACAATGAGCAGTTCTTC
TRBV9	TRBD1	NA	TRBJ1-6	CASSDRDSNSPLHF	TGTGCCAGCAGCGACCGGGACAGCAATTCACCCCTCCACTTT
TRBV5-1	NA	NA	TRBJ1-2	CASSLGGPNYGYTF	TGCGCCAGCAGCTTGGGGGGCCCCAACTATGGCTACACCTTC
TRBV7-6	TRBD1	NA	TRBJ2-6	CASSPTTGAGANVLTF	TGTGCCAGCAGCCCCACGACAGGGGCTGGGGCCAACGTCCTGACTTTC
TRBV18	NA	NA	TRBJ1-3	CASSLPTENSGNTIYF	TGTGCCAGCTCACTCCCGACAGAGAACTCTGGAAACACCATATATTTT
TRBV7-2	NA	NA	TRBJ1-1	CASSLVAGVLAFF	TGTGCCAGCAGCTTAGTCGCAGGGGTTTTAGCTTTCTTT
TRBV4-1	NA	NA	TRBJ2-3	CASSQHVTDTQYF	TGCGCCAGCAGCCAACATGTTACAGATACGCAGTATTTT
TRBV18	NA	NA	TRBJ2-3	CASSPPVDTQYF	TGTGCCAGCTCACCACCGGTCGATACGCAGTATTTT
TRBV18	NA	NA	TRBJ2-5	CASSPSSTQETQYF	TGTGCCAGCTCACCTTCATCTACTCAAGAGACCCAGTACTTC
TRBV19	NA	once	TRBJ1-4	CASSSQSREKLFF	TGTGCCAGTAGTAGCCAGAGCCGGGAAAAACTGTTTTTT
TRBV2	NA	NA	TRBJ1-4	CASSERTTNEKLFF	TGTGCCAGCAGTGAGCGGACAACTAATGAAAAACTGTTTTTT
TRBV6-1	NA	NA	TRBJ1-2	CASSDGRAASSNYGYTF	TGTGCCAGCAGTGATGGCAGGGCAGCTTCCTCTAACTATGGCTACACCTTC
TRBV15	TRBD1	NA	TRBJ1-5	CATSRGDTGVDQPQHF	TGTGCCACCAGCAGAGGAGATACAGGGGTGGATCAGCCCCAGCATTTT
TRBV21-1	NA	NA	TRBJ2-7	CASSGQGLFGEQYF	TGTGCCAGCAGCGGACAGGGTCTGTTCGGCGAGCAGTACTTC
TRBV29-1	NA	NA	TRBJ2-3	CSVEISTDTQYF	TGCAGCGTTGAGATAAGCACAGATACGCAGTATTTT
TRBV5-1	NA	NA	TRBJ2-2	CASSFPPGELFF	TGCGCCAGCAGCTTTCCCCCCGGGGAGCTGTTTTTT